The 8 T cell receptor beta chains listed next were all sequenced from one sample in a study of T cells in Graves' hyperthyroidism and ophthalmopathy. RNA transcripts yielded amplified TCR beta CDR3 regions. The TCR CDR3 first-round RT-PCR relied on the HTBI primer set. TCRdb used MiXCR to reprocess the multiplex PCR reads, holding one entry per CDR3 protein. The sample holds hundreds of thousands of distinct CDR3 sequences, 16% seen once. Sequencing was performed on blood. Every receptor here comes from a woman between 18 and 29 years old with Graves' hyperthyroidism.

The chain employs TRBV28 and TRBJ1-1; no clear D. Trimming took off 5 bases at V and 5 bases at J, with 12 bases between the two ends. Germline loops: CDR1 MDHEN, CDR2 SYDVKM. The CDR3 length is 13 residues. The CDR3: CASSPYKETEAFF. In DNA, the CDR3 is TGTGCCAGCAGTCCATATAAAGAGACTGAAGCTTTCTTT.

This clonotype was counted a few times. The chain combines TRBV16 with TRBJ1-4, with TRBD1 identical over 11 bases. CDR1 and CDR2 from the germline V gene are KGHSY and FQNENV. There are 17 residues in the CDR3. J was trimmed by 3 bases and V by 5 bases; bases with no gene match: 8. The DNA for the CDR3 is TGTGCCAGCAGCGACACCGGGACAGGGGGTTCTAATGAAAAACTGTTTTTT. As protein: CASSDTGTGGSNEKLFF.

The chain has TRBV28 and TRBJ1-2, with 9 bases lining up with TRBD1. Germline-derived CDR1 and CDR2 are MDHEN and SYDVKM. The CDR3 extends over 16 amino acids. V shed 5 bases, J shed 5 bases, and the junction held 12 bases outside the gene matches. As DNA, the CDR3 is TGTGCCAGCAGTCCAGTGGGACAGGGTCGCTCGTATGGCTACACCTTC. It specifies CASSPVGQGRSYGYTF.

With regard to this clonotype: Given a much more abundant clone one base away, this may be a read error. This sequence joins TRBV6-2 or TRBV6-3 and TRBJ2-7; possibly TRBD1 or TRBD2 for D (5 bases each). This CDR3 spans 14 amino acids. Trimming took 5 bases from V and 8 from J, leaving 19 bases between them. Germline CDR1 reads MNHEY; CDR2 reads SVGEGT. The CDR3 sequence is CASSNGTPRRKQYF. CDR3 DNA: TGTGCCAGCAGTAACGGGACCCCGCGGAGGAAGCAGTACTTC.

This clonotype was counted ten times or more. The rearrangement joins TRBV7-2 to TRBJ2-7, with 9 bases that match TRBD1. Germline CDR1 is SGHTA and CDR2 is FQGNSA. Trimming cost V 1 base and J 7 bases; bases outside gene matches: 5. The CDR3 runs to 14 residues. CDR3 DNA: TGTGCCAGCAGCTTAGAACAGGGGGCGGAGGAGCAGTACTTC. The encoded protein is CASSLEQGAEEQYF.

This sequence joins TRBV11-1 and TRBJ2-7; 16 positions agree with TRBD2. Germline trimming cut 5 bases from V and 7 bases from J; bases unmatched to any gene: 8. CDR1 and CDR2 (germline): SGHAT, FQDESV (reference sequence). The CDR3 spans 16 residues. CDR3 nucleotide sequence: TGTGCCAGCAGCCAAGGGGGACTAGCGGGGGGGCCGGAGCAGTACTTC. Translating it yields CASSQGGLAGGPEQYF.

A note on this clonotype: A much larger clone sits a single nucleotide away, making a read error possible. The V call is TRBV28, the J call TRBJ1-3; D might be TRBD1 (5 bases). From germline, CDR1 is MDHEN and CDR2 SYDVKM. This CDR3 has 14 amino acids. The CDR3 DNA is TGTGCCAGCAGTTTATCAGGGCTCGGAAACACCATATGTTTT. Protein sequence: CASSLSGLGNTICF.

CDR3 protein: CASSEQTSGSPREEQYF. Here the CDR3 DNA reads TGTGCCAGCAGTGAACAGACTAGCGGGAGCCCAAGGGAGGAGCAGTACTTC. The chain combines TRBV6-1 with TRBJ2-7; 12 bases are shared with TRBD2. Germline V lookup: CDR1 MNHNS, CDR2 SASEGT. With V trimmed by 2 bases and J by 7 bases, 12 bases remained unmatched. CDR3 length: 17 amino acids.